One sample yielded the 10 T cell receptor beta chains listed below, sequenced in a study of blood T cell repertoires in COVID-19. TCRdb keeps only in-frame clones here, not all; method: immunoSEQ multiplex PCR. Of roughly 97,000 clones in the sample, 87% were seen once. The sequenced sample was peripheral blood. These TCRs come from a man aged 45 to 65 with acute or convalescent COVID-19.

The chain uses TRBV6-6 and TRBJ2-2; 8 bases fit TRBD2. The length of the CDR3 is 15 residues. CDR1 and CDR2 (germline): MNHNY, SVGAGI (reference sequence). Germline trimming cut 6 bases from V and 1 base from J; bases unmatched to any gene: 4. The CDR3 region is CASRHRGGNTGELFF. The DNA of the CDR3 is TGTGCCAGCAGACACCGGGGGGGGAACACCGGGGAGCTGTTTTTT.

The chain links TRBV18 to TRBJ2-7; 7 bases are a match to TRBD1. V gave up 3 bases and J gave up 4 bases; unmatched junction bases: 9. Germline assignment: CDR1 KGHSH and CDR2 LQKENI. The CDR3 spans 15 residues. The CDR3 reads CASSPLKGAVYEQYF. CDR3 nucleotide sequence: TGTGCCAGCTCACCCCTCAAGGGGGCGGTTTACGAGCAGTACTTC.

The rearrangement uses TRBV18 and TRBJ2-1; 11 positions match TRBD2. There are 16 residues in the CDR3. With 5 bases clipped from V and 4 bases from J, the junction kept 7 bases outside the gene matches. The germline V gene has CDR1 KGHSH and CDR2 LQKENI. CDR3 loop: CASSFGLAGIYNEQFF. In DNA, the CDR3 is TGTGCCAGCTCATTCGGACTAGCGGGCATTTACAATGAGCAGTTCTTC.

The chain recombines TRBV15 with TRBJ2-7, with 8 bases identical to TRBD2. The CDR3 spans 14 residues. V dropped 4 bases and J dropped 4; count of bases not matched to a gene: 6. The germline CDR1 and CDR2 sequences are LNHNV and YYDKDF (reference sequence). CDR3 loop: CATSNPGLVYEQYF. In DNA, the CDR3 is TGTGCCACCAGCAATCCGGGACTAGTTTACGAGCAGTACTTC.

CDR3 DNA sequence: TGTGCCAGCAGCCCAGGGTACGAGCAGTACTTC. Translated, it gives CASSPGYEQYF. The chain has TRBV14 and TRBJ2-7, with a weak D call TRBD1 (5 bases). V shed 4 bases and J shed 4 bases, with 5 bases lying between them. This CDR3 spans 11 amino acids. Per germline, CDR1 SGHDN and CDR2 FVKESK.

The chain employs TRBV7-8 and TRBJ1-2; TRBD1 matches at 9 bases. CDR1 is SGHVS, CDR2 FQNEAQ, per germline. This CDR3 has 15 residues. V lost 5 bases to trimming and J lost 4 bases; unmatched junction nucleotides: 8. DNA for the CDR3: TGTGCCAGCAGCGTTACAGGGGGCGCTGGCTATGGCTACACCTTC. It translates to CASSVTGGAGYGYTF.

This chain joins TRBV19 and TRBJ1-2; 9 positions match TRBD1. Germline CDR1 is LNHDA and CDR2 is SQIVND (reference sequence). Losses at the gene ends were 3 bases for V and 10 bases for J; bases not matched to a gene: 6. CDR3 length: 13 residues. The CDR3 region has the DNA TGTGCCAGTAGTATGGGACAGGGTGGCCTCTACACCTTC. Translation gives CASSMGQGGLYTF.

The rearrangement joins TRBV27 to TRBJ2-1, with 14 positions matching TRBD2. Trimming cost V 3 bases and J 15 bases; bases outside gene matches: 10. Germline CDR1 is MNHEY and CDR2 is SMNVEV (reference sequence). This CDR3 has 15 amino acids. The CDR3 here is CASSFHRTSGRSSFF. CDR3 in DNA: TGTGCCAGCAGTTTTCATCGGACTAGCGGGAGGTCTTCGTTCTTC.

This clone was counted once. The chain employs TRBV5-5 and TRBJ1-1; D is perhaps TRBD1 (5 bases). Germline CDR1 and CDR2: SGHKS and YYEKEE (reference sequence). The germline V and J ends were trimmed by 4 bases and 4 bases, with 17 bases remaining between them. This CDR3 comprises 15 residues. CDR3 region: CASSGGQGGSTEAFF. CDR3 DNA: TGTGCCAGCAGCGGTGGACAAGGAGGGTCCACTGAAGCTTTCTTT.

The chain links TRBV28 to TRBJ2-1, with 7 bases matching TRBD1. The CDR3 contains 15 residues. V shed 5 bases and J 2 bases; nucleotides not matched to a gene: 6. Germline CDR1 is MDHEN and CDR2 is SYDVKM. The CDR3 DNA follows: TGTGCCAGCAGTCCGGGGACAGTCGCCTACAATGAGCAGTTCTTC. Residues: CASSPGTVAYNEQFF.